These 29 T cell receptor beta chains came from one sample sequenced in a study of blood T cell repertoires in COVID-19. Clones were read by immunoSEQ multiplex PCR, and TCRdb kept only the in-frame ones, dropping some. The sample gives a few hundred thousand clones, 87% of which show up once; 6% to 7% is in the top ten. The specimen sequenced was PBMCs or T cells enriched from blood (not recorded which). Receptor source: a woman aged 35 to 49 who had recovered from COVID-19.

The genes are TRBV6-5 and TRBJ2-7, with 8 bases identical to TRBD1. CDR1 is MNHEY and CDR2 is SVGAGI in the germline V gene. This CDR3 contains 14 residues. J gave up 7 bases and V 6 bases, and 11 bases lay outside the gene matches. The DNA for the CDR3 is TGTGCCAGCAGGGGCAGGGGGCCGAAAGGGGAGCAGTACTTC. Translated, it gives CASRGRGPKGEQYF.

CDR3 bases: TGTGCCAGCAGTTACTTTGGGGGGAATTCACCCCTCCACTTT. Translated: CASSYFGGNSPLHF. The chain has TRBV6-5 and TRBJ1-6; tentatively, D is TRBD1 (5 bases). V lost 1 base, J lost 7 bases, and 8 bases lay in between. Germline assignment: CDR1 MNHEY and CDR2 SVGAGI. The CDR3 has 14 residues.

This clone has just a few counts. The genes are TRBV2 and TRBJ2-6; 7 bases fit TRBD2. V lost 2 bases and J lost 2; bases outside the gene matches: 0. The CDR3 contains 15 residues. Looked up from germline, CDR1 is SNHLY and CDR2 is FYNNEI. The CDR3 DNA is TGTGCCAGCAGTGAACGGGGGGCTGGGGCCAACGTCCTGACTTTC. Translated, it gives CASSERGAGANVLTF. Together with reference TRBV2 and TRBJ2-6, the CDR3 gives the full variable domain: EPEVTQTPSHQVTQMGQEVILRCVPISNHLYFYWYRQILGQKVEFLVSFYNNEISEKSEIFDDQFSVERPDGSNFTLKIRSTKLEDSAMYFCASSERGAGANVLTFGAGSRLTVL.

Comment on this clone: Distinct nucleotide sequences in the sample also encode this CDR3. CDR3 sequence (DNA): TGTGCCAGTAGTATCTCAGAAATGAACACTGAAGCTTTCTTT. Its protein is CASSISEMNTEAFF. The V and J genes are TRBV19 and TRBJ1-1; no clear D gene. Germline V gene data show CDR1 as LNHDA and CDR2 as SQIVND (reference sequence). V was trimmed by 3 bases and J by 0 bases, leaving 8 bases between them. CDR3 length: 14 residues. Based on the CDR3 plus reference TRBV19 and TRBJ1-1, the full variable domain is DGGITQSPKYLFRKEGQNVTLSCEQNLNHDAMYWYRQDPGQGLRLIYYSQIVNDFQKGDIAEGYSVSREKKESFPLTVTSAQKNPTAFYLCASSISEMNTEAFFGQGTRLTVV.

This chain connects TRBV29-1 to TRBJ2-1; perhaps TRBD2 as D (5 bases). Trimming took 0 bases from V and 8 from J, leaving 14 bases between them. The germline gives CDR1 SQVTM, CDR2 ANQGSEA. The CDR3 covers 14 residues. The CDR3 protein is CSVEDISAGDEQFF. The CDR3 DNA is TGCAGCGTTGAAGATATTAGTGCGGGCGATGAGCAGTTCTTC.

Written as DNA, the CDR3 is TGTGCCACCAGTGATGTACCCGGAGGGCGGGTCTCCTACAATGAGCAGTTCTTC. Translating it yields CATSDVPGGRVSYNEQFF. The rearrangement uses TRBV24-1 and TRBJ2-1; D perhaps matches TRBD2 (6 bases). Per the germline V gene, CDR1 is KGHDR and CDR2 is SFDVKD. This CDR3 spans 18 amino acids. V shed 3 bases and J shed 0 bases, with 17 bases lying between them.

The CDR3 protein is CASSEPGNTEAFF. CDR3 bases: TGCGCCAGCAGTGAGCCAGGAAACACTGAAGCTTTCTTT. This rearrangement joins TRBV10-2 to TRBJ1-1; D remains unclear. Germline V gene lookup returns CDR1 WSHSY and CDR2 SAAADI. The V and J ends lost 2 bases and 2 bases respectively, with 6 bases between them. The CDR3 runs to 13 residues.

Here the CDR3 reads CASIYGGRPADTQYF. CDR3 nucleotides: TGTGCCAGCATTTACGGCGGGAGGCCGGCAGATACGCAGTATTTT. The V gene is TRBV7-9, the J gene TRBJ2-3, with TRBD2 matching over 8 bases. Germline V gene sequence: CDR1 SEHNR, CDR2 FQNEAQ (reference sequence). The V gene end was trimmed by 7 bases and the J gene end by 4 bases; junction bases not matched to a gene: 10. This CDR3 is 15 amino acids long.

For the CDR3, the DNA is TGTGCCAGCAGTCATACAGGGATGGGTCAGCCCCAGCATTTT. This encodes CASSHTGMGQPQHF. This rearrangement joins TRBV7-2 to TRBJ1-5; a weak D match, TRBD1 (6 bases). This CDR3 has 14 amino acids. V lost 6 bases and J 6 bases, leaving 15 bases between the germline ends. Germline lookup yields CDR1 SGHTA and CDR2 FQGNSA.

This chain uses TRBV15 with TRBJ2-5; 7 positions agree with TRBD1. V shed 3 bases and J 2 bases; nucleotides not matched to a gene: 6. The CDR3 is 15 residues long. Germline V CDR1 and CDR2: LNHNV, YYDKDF (reference sequence). The CDR3 sequence is CATSSSPGGQETQYF. The CDR3 DNA is TGTGCCACCAGCAGTAGCCCAGGGGGACAAGAGACCCAGTACTTC. Variable domain in full (rest from reference TRBV15 and TRBJ2-5): DAMVIQNPRYQVTQFGKPVTLSCSQTLNHNVMYWYQQKSSQAPKLLFHYYDKDFNNEADTPDNFQSRRPNTSFCFLDIRSPGLGDTAMYLCATSSSPGGQETQYFGPGTRLLVL.

The rearrangement joins TRBV28 to TRBJ1-3, with a weak D call TRBD1 (5 bases). The CDR3 covers 17 residues. Trimming stripped 6 bases from V and 3 bases from J, with 21 bases between. From germline, CDR1 is MDHEN and CDR2 SYDVKM. CDR3 residues: CASRDTVRGRFGNTIYF. CDR3 bases: TGTGCCAGCAGGGATACCGTTAGGGGTCGGTTTGGAAACACCATATATTTT.

As DNA, the CDR3 is TGTGCCAGCAGCCAGGGACAGTACAATGAGCAGTTCTTC. It specifies CASSQGQYNEQFF. The V call is TRBV7-3, the J call TRBJ2-1, with 7 bases aligning to TRBD1. The germline V gene encodes CDR1 SGHTA and CDR2 FQGTGA. The V and J ends lost 5 bases and 4 bases, in that order; junction bases with no gene match: 2. The CDR3 has 13 residues.

Only one count was recorded for this clone. The gene calls are TRBV9 and TRBJ1-4, with 8 bases that match TRBD1. Germline V gene data show CDR1 as SGDLS and CDR2 as YYNGEE. The CDR3 is 15 residues long. V trimming: 3 bases; J trimming: 6 bases; junction bases outside the gene matches: 7. CDR3 DNA: TGTGCCAGCAGCGGGACAGGGTATGAGGATGAAAAACTGTTTTTT. This gives the protein CASSGTGYEDEKLFF.

The gene calls are TRBV6-5 and TRBJ2-7; 8 positions match TRBD1. CDR1 and CDR2 from the germline V gene are MNHEY and SVGAGI. The CDR3 is 15 residues long. The ends lost 5 bases at V and 6 bases at J; junction bases unmatched: 12. The chain's CDR3 is CASSPDRAPEVEQYF. Written as DNA, the CDR3 is TGTGCCAGCAGTCCGGACAGGGCCCCCGAGGTCGAGCAGTACTTC.

J is TRBJ1-4 and V is TRBV2; D might be TRBD1 (5 bases). This CDR3 region has 12 residues. The germline gives CDR1 SNHLY, CDR2 FYNNEI. The germline V and J ends were trimmed by 6 bases and 8 bases, with 10 bases remaining between them. CDR3 amino acids: CASRGTGEKLFF. In DNA form, the CDR3 reads TGTGCCAGCAGGGGGACTGGGGAAAAACTGTTTTTT. The entire variable domain, with the rest obtained from reference TRBV2 and TRBJ1-4, is as follows: EPEVTQTPSHQVTQMGQEVILRCVPISNHLYFYWYRQILGQKVEFLVSFYNNEISEKSEIFDDQFSVERPDGSNFTLKIRSTKLEDSAMYFCASRGTGEKLFFGSGTQLSVL.

In this sample, this clone turned up once. The chain joins TRBV7-2 to TRBJ2-7; 7 nucleotides match TRBD1. Germline V CDR1 and CDR2: SGHTA, FQGNSA. The CDR3 is made up of 15 amino acids. V lost 3 bases, J lost 4 bases, and 9 bases stayed unmatched. CDR3 sequence: CASSFRTGPAYEQYF. The CDR3 DNA reads TGTGCCAGCAGCTTTCGGACAGGCCCAGCTTACGAGCAGTACTTC.

This chain joins TRBV4-2 and TRBJ2-5, with 11 bases matching TRBD1. The germline gives CDR1 LGHNA, CDR2 YNFKEQ. After removal of 1 base from V and 5 bases from J, the junction contained 6 bases not matched to a gene. The CDR3 is 16 amino acids. The CDR3 is CASSQGTGGAGETQYF. As DNA, the CDR3 is TGTGCCAGCAGCCAAGGGACAGGGGGCGCCGGGGAGACCCAGTACTTC.

The chain combines TRBV7-9 with TRBJ1-2; no firm D call. Germline V CDR1 and CDR2: SEHNR, FQNEAQ (reference sequence). With 1 base removed from V and 2 bases from J, the gap between germline ends came to 11 bases. There are 15 residues in the CDR3. The CDR3, as DNA: TGTGCCAGCAGCTTAGTGACACCGGGGAACTATGGCTACACCTTC. Translated: CASSLVTPGNYGYTF.

The chain employs TRBV4-3 and TRBJ2-4, with D maybe TRBD2 (5 bases). The CDR3 has 18 residues. Germline V gene lookup returns CDR1 LGHNA and CDR2 YSLEER. The V gene lost 4 bases and the J gene lost 1 base, with 20 bases spanning the gap. The CDR3 loop reads CASSPKTITRGAKNIQYF. For the CDR3, the DNA is TGCGCCAGCAGCCCTAAGACTATCACCCGTGGGGCCAAAAACATTCAGTACTTC.

The chain recombines TRBV7-9 with TRBJ2-2, with TRBD1 identical over 7 bases. CDR3 length: 14 residues. Germline V gene lookup returns CDR1 SEHNR and CDR2 FQNEAQ (reference sequence). J gave up 9 bases and V 6 bases, and 10 bases lay outside the gene matches. The CDR3 sequence: CASSRDSTRRELFF. CDR3 bases: TGTGCCAGCAGTCGGGACAGTACCAGGCGGGAGCTGTTTTTT.

The chain combines TRBV28 with TRBJ1-5; 9 positions match TRBD1. V lost 5 bases, J lost 5 bases, and 10 bases stayed unmatched. This CDR3 contains 16 residues. Per germline, CDR1 MDHEN and CDR2 SYDVKM. The CDR3: CASSESGTGRDQPQHF. The CDR3 region has the DNA TGTGCCAGCAGTGAATCCGGGACAGGGCGAGATCAGCCCCAGCATTTT.

J is TRBJ2-7 and V is TRBV16, with D maybe TRBD2 (6 bases). This CDR3 is 15 amino acids long. CDR1 and CDR2 from the germline V gene are KGHSY and FQNENV. Deletions cut 7 bases from V and 5 bases from J, with 21 bases between. CDR3 amino acids: CASTSKGRETDEQYF. The CDR3 DNA is TGTGCCAGCACAAGTAAGGGGCGGGAAACGGACGAGCAGTACTTC.

The chain has TRBV21-1 and TRBJ2-7; TRBD1, the table's D call, lacks a check against the DNA. TRBV21-1 is flagged as a pseudogene. The CDR3 consists of 14 residues. In nucleotides, the CDR3 is TGTGCCAGCAGCGCCGGGACACGCTCCTACGAGCAGTACTTC. Amino acid sequence: CASSAGTRSYEQYF.

The genes are TRBV5-1 and TRBJ1-1; 10 bases align to TRBD1. J gave up 1 base and V 4 bases, and 7 bases lay outside the gene matches. The CDR3 loop spans 16 amino acids. The germline V gene has CDR1 SGHRS and CDR2 YFSETQ. The CDR3 is CASSPRRQGANTEAFF. The CDR3 nucleotides are TGCGCCAGCAGCCCGCGCCGACAGGGGGCGAACACTGAAGCTTTCTTT. Full variable domain (rest looked up from reference TRBV5-1 and TRBJ1-1): KAGVTQTPRYLIKTRGQQVTLSCSPISGHRSVSWYQQTPGQGLQFLFEYFSETQRNKGNFPGRFSGRQFSNSRSEMNVSTLELGDSALYLCASSPRRQGANTEAFFGQGTRLTVV.

The chain uses TRBV10-1 and TRBJ1-1, with 9 bases that match TRBD1. Germline lookup yields CDR1 WNHNN and CDR2 SYGVQD (reference sequence). Unmatched junction bases numbered 13, after V lost 4 bases and J lost 7 bases. The CDR3 contains 16 residues. CDR3 residues: CASSGDRAGRGDEAFF. The CDR3 DNA is TGCGCCAGCAGTGGGGACAGGGCCGGCAGAGGGGATGAAGCTTTCTTT.

V gene TRBV7-9 combines with J gene TRBJ2-1; tentatively, D is TRBD1 (5 bases). This CDR3 is built from 13 residues. The V end was cut by 11 bases, the J end by 7 bases, with 18 bases between. Germline V lookup: CDR1 SEHNR, CDR2 FQNEAQ (reference sequence). The CDR3 loop is CAGRGGAWNEQFF. The DNA for the CDR3 is TGTGCCGGAAGGGGCGGAGCGTGGAATGAGCAGTTCTTC. Looking up the rest from reference TRBV7-9 and TRBJ2-1 gives the full variable domain: DTGVSQNPRHKITKRGQNVTFRCDPISEHNRLYWYRQTLGQGPEFLTYFQNEAQLEKSRLLSDRFSAERPKGSFSTLEIQRTEQGDSAMYLCAGRGGAWNEQFFGPGTRLTVL.

This sequence joins TRBV6-2 or TRBV6-3 and TRBJ2-5; TRBD1 might be the D (6 bases). Germline values: CDR1 MNHEY, CDR2 SVGEGT. Trimming cost V 6 bases and J 9 bases, with 20 bases left between them. The CDR3 is made up of 14 amino acids. CDR3: CASSTTIQGMAQYF. In DNA form, the CDR3 reads TGTGCCAGCAGCACTACTATACAGGGAATGGCCCAGTACTTC.

The chain carries TRBV15 and TRBJ2-7; 13 bases line up with TRBD2. The V and J ends lost 2 bases and 2 bases, in that order; junction bases with no gene match: 3. CDR3 size: 16 residues. Germline loops: CDR1 LNHNV, CDR2 YYDKDF (reference sequence). The CDR3 sequence is CATSRYGTSGTYEQYF. The CDR3 coding sequence is TGTGCCACCAGCAGATACGGGACTAGCGGGACCTACGAGCAGTACTTC.

The chain is built from TRBV11-2 and TRBJ2-2; no definite D call. Trimming removed 3 bases at V and 4 bases at J, with 18 bases between. Per germline, CDR1 SGHAT and CDR2 FQNNGV. CDR3 length: 17 residues. This chain's CDR3 is CASSFLVSTGLTGELFF. CDR3 nucleotide sequence: TGTGCCAGCAGCTTTCTAGTAAGCACTGGCCTCACCGGGGAGCTGTTTTTT.